The 10 T cell receptor beta chains listed next were all sequenced from one sample in a study of blood T cell repertoires in COVID-19. Sequencing used immunoSEQ multiplex PCR; TCRdb keeps in-frame clones, though not all of them. The top ten hold 1% of the sample, which has fewer than 350,000 clones, 88% seen once. The specimen sequenced was PBMCs or T cells enriched from blood (not recorded which). These receptors all stem from a woman aged 30 to 39 who had been exposed to COVID-19.

J is TRBJ2-1 and V is TRBV5-3, with D hard to call. TRBV5-3 is an open reading frame whose function is uncertain. The CDR3 contains 11 residues. Trimming took off 0 bases at V and 9 bases at J, with 4 bases between the two ends. CDR3 sequence (DNA): TGTGCCAGAAGCTTGGTGGCTGAGCAGTTCTTC. Residues: CARSLVAEQFF.

Details on this clone: This sample also contains other DNA sequences that code for the same CDR3. This chain uses TRBV28 with TRBJ1-2, with 7 positions matching TRBD1. The CDR3 runs 14 residues. Germline V gene data show CDR1 as MDHEN and CDR2 as SYDVKM. With 5 bases clipped from V and 4 bases from J, the junction kept 7 bases outside the gene matches. CDR3 sequence: CASSPPDRVYGYTF. The CDR3 DNA is TGTGCCAGCAGTCCGCCAGACAGGGTCTATGGCTACACCTTC.

The chain uses TRBV5-1 and TRBJ2-1; D gene unclear. CDR1 is SGHRS and CDR2 is YFSETQ in the germline V gene. This CDR3 contains 16 residues. V gave up 0 bases and J gave up 5 bases, with 15 bases separating them. In DNA, the CDR3 is TGCGCCAGCAGCTTGGGACTCCGCCCCGATGACAATGAGCAGTTCTTC. Protein: CASSLGLRPDDNEQFF.

The rearrangement joins TRBV27 to TRBJ2-3, with a tentative D call TRBD1 (5 bases). The V and J ends lost 3 bases and 4 bases respectively, with 11 bases between them. Per the germline V gene, CDR1 is MNHEY and CDR2 is SMNVEV (reference sequence). The CDR3 has 14 amino acids. The CDR3 sequence is CASSFRLGADTQYF. The CDR3, as DNA: TGTGCCAGCAGTTTCCGGCTAGGGGCAGATACGCAGTATTTT.

The rearrangement uses TRBV7-2 and TRBJ2-6; no clear D. CDR1 and CDR2 from the germline V gene are SGHTA and FQGNSA. The V and J ends lost 2 bases and 0 bases respectively, with 11 bases between them. This CDR3 region has 17 residues. CDR3 residues: CASSLLQASSGANVLTF. The CDR3 DNA sequence: TGTGCCAGCAGCTTACTCCAGGCCAGCTCTGGGGCCAACGTCCTGACTTTC.

This clone was observed a few times. The chain joins TRBV12-5 to TRBJ2-4, with 15 bases matching TRBD2. Germline trimming cut 1 base from V and 0 bases from J; bases unmatched to any gene: 10. The CDR3 runs to 21 residues. Germline CDR1 reads LGHNT; CDR2 reads FRNRAP. The CDR3 DNA is TGTGCTAGTGGTTTGGATCGGACTAGCGGGAGGGTGGGTTTAGCCAAAAACATTCAGTACTTC. It translates to CASGLDRTSGRVGLAKNIQYF.

The V gene is TRBV28, the J gene TRBJ2-5; 10 positions match TRBD2. Germline V gives CDR1 MDHEN, CDR2 SYDVKM. Unmatched junction bases numbered 5, after V lost 2 bases and J lost 5 bases. The CDR3 spans 15 residues. The chain's CDR3 is CASSLASGSQETQYF. The CDR3 DNA follows: TGTGCCAGCAGTTTAGCTAGCGGGAGTCAGGAGACCCAGTACTTC. Drawing the rest from reference TRBV28 and TRBJ2-5, the complete variable domain is DVKVTQSSRYLVKRTGEKVFLECVQDMDHENMFWYRQDPGLGLRLIYFSYDVKMKEKGDIPEGYSVSREKKERFSLILESASTNQTSMYLCASSLASGSQETQYFGPGTRLLVL.

CDR3 sequence reads: CASSPGDRVWETQYF. CDR3 bases: TGTGCCAGCAGCCCGGGGGACAGGGTTTGGGAGACCCAGTACTTC. The rearrangement links TRBV5-4 to TRBJ2-5, with 9 bases identical to TRBD1. This CDR3 contains 15 residues. Looked up from germline, CDR1 is SGHNT and CDR2 is YYREEE (reference sequence). The junction had 9 bases not matched to a gene; V was cut back by 4 bases and J by 5 bases.

The CDR3 spells CASSFDSLADTQYF. In DNA, the CDR3 is TGTGCCAGCAGCTTCGACTCCCTCGCAGATACGCAGTATTTT. J is TRBJ2-3 and V is TRBV11-2, with no clear D. CDR3 length equals 14 residues. Trimming left V 3 bases short and J 4 bases short, with 11 bases between. CDR1 SGHAT and CDR2 FQNNGV come from the germline V gene.

The chain recombines TRBV7-3 with TRBJ2-3; 9 nucleotides match TRBD2. The CDR3 runs to 16 residues. CDR1 is SGHTA and CDR2 is FQGTGA in the germline V gene. The V and J ends lost 0 bases and 4 bases, in that order; junction bases with no gene match: 5. CDR3 sequence reads: CASSLTGSGSADTQYF. DNA of the CDR3: TGTGCCAGCAGCTTAACGGGTAGCGGGAGTGCAGATACGCAGTATTTT.